One and the same sample provided the 19 T cell receptor beta chains below, sequenced in a study of cytotoxic CD8 clonotypes in ibrutinib-treated CLL. Clones were sequenced by immunoSEQ multiplex PCR, and TCRdb holds only the in-frame ones, with some missing. The table shows some 200,000 clones, with roughly 73% occurring only once. Material: PBMCs, obtained after 12 months of ibrutinib treatment. Receptors were obtained from a human donor with chronic lymphocytic leukemia.

CDR3 residues: CASSPMGEGNEQFF. CDR3 DNA sequence: TGTGCCAGCTCACCCATGGGCGAGGGAAATGAGCAGTTCTTC. V is TRBV18 and J is TRBJ2-1, with D possibly TRBD2 on 5 matching bases. This CDR3 has 14 amino acids. Germline V gives CDR1 KGHSH, CDR2 LQKENI. V lost 3 bases and J lost 7, with 13 bases in between. The whole variable domain, remainder taken from reference TRBV18 and TRBJ2-1, is NAGVMQNPRHLVRRRGQEARLRCSPMKGHSHVYWYRQLPEEGLKFMVYLQKENIIDESGMPKERFSAEFPKEGPSILRIQQVVRGDSAAYFCASSPMGEGNEQFFGPGTRLTVL.

This chain links TRBV29-1 with TRBJ2-1, with 13 positions matching TRBD2. CDR1 SQVTM and CDR2 ANQGSEA come from the germline V gene. The CDR3 is 18 residues long. With 2 bases clipped from V and 12 bases from J, the junction kept 19 bases outside the gene matches. CDR3 nucleotide sequence: TGCAGCGTTGAACTCGGTGGGACTAGCGGGGTTCTCTTGGTTAGGCAGTTCTTC. Encoded protein: CSVELGGTSGVLLVRQFF.

V is TRBV18 and J is TRBJ1-1; D is undetermined. The CDR3 is 13 residues long. The V gene's germline CDR1 is KGHSH and CDR2 LQKENI. Trimming pared 5 bases from V and 1 base from J, leaving 8 bases between. The CDR3, as DNA: TGTGCCAGCTCAAAAGGAGAGAACACTGAAGCTTTCTTT. Translating gives CASSKGENTEAFF.

The chain uses TRBV2 and TRBJ1-1; maybe TRBD1 (5 bases). The germline V gene encodes CDR1 SNHLY and CDR2 FYNNEI. This CDR3 comprises 13 residues. V was pared by 5 bases and J by 1 base, with 8 bases between. CDR3 DNA sequence: TGTGCCAGCAGTTCTCAGGGGAACACTGAAGCTTTCTTT. Encoded protein: CASSSQGNTEAFF.

This chain joins TRBV14 and TRBJ1-1; D is unresolved. The CDR3 is 15 amino acids. Germline V CDR1 and CDR2: SGHDN, FVKESK. Trimming removed 0 bases at V and 6 bases at J, with 14 bases between. The CDR3: CASSQDRMSQSEAFF. The CDR3 bases are TGTGCCAGCAGCCAAGATCGTATGTCACAGTCTGAAGCTTTCTTT.

The J gene is TRBJ1-3, the V gene TRBV6-1; D unresolved. Trimming removed 7 bases from V and 4 bases from J, with 17 bases in between. The germline CDR1 and CDR2 sequences are MNHNS and SASEGT. The CDR3 runs 15 residues. DNA of the CDR3: TGTGCCAGCAAAGTCTCGTGGCTGGGCGGAAACACCATATATTTT. Its translation: CASKVSWLGGNTIYF.

The rearrangement joins TRBV19 to TRBJ2-7; the D gene is possibly TRBD2 (6 bases). CDR1 and CDR2 from the germline V gene are LNHDA and SQIVND (reference sequence). The CDR3 consists of 15 residues. The V end was cut by 1 base, the J end by 2 bases, with 12 bases between. In DNA form, the CDR3 reads TGTGCCAGTAGTATAGTAGCGGAGTACCCCTACGAGCAGTACTTC. Translated, it gives CASSIVAEYPYEQYF.

V usage is TRBV7-9 and J usage is TRBJ1-5; D might be TRBD1 (6 bases). The CDR3 consists of 13 residues. CDR1 and CDR2 from the germline V gene are SEHNR and FQNEAQ (reference sequence). The V gene lost 5 bases and the J gene lost 12 bases, with 17 bases spanning the gap. The CDR3: CASSALSGAGQHF. The CDR3 nucleotides read TGTGCCAGCAGCGCCCTCTCAGGGGCCGGCCAGCATTTT.

This clone has a single count. This chain connects TRBV5-1 to TRBJ1-1, with D possibly being TRBD1 (6 bases). The length of the CDR3 is 15 residues. The V gene's germline CDR1 is SGHRS and CDR2 YFSETQ. The ends were cut back, 3 bases at V and 5 bases at J, with 17 bases in the middle. CDR3: CASSWDTPRGTEAFF. DNA of the CDR3: TGCGCCAGCAGCTGGGACACACCTAGGGGGACTGAAGCTTTCTTT. Drawing the rest from reference TRBV5-1 and TRBJ1-1, the complete variable domain is KAGVTQTPRYLIKTRGQQVTLSCSPISGHRSVSWYQQTPGQGLQFLFEYFSETQRNKGNFPGRFSGRQFSNSRSEMNVSTLELGDSALYLCASSWDTPRGTEAFFGQGTRLTVV.

This clone was observed once. CDR3 region: CASSIMTEHYGYTF. CDR3 DNA sequence: TGTGCCAGTAGTATCATGACAGAGCACTATGGCTACACCTTC. The chain carries TRBV19 and TRBJ1-2, with D possibly matching TRBD1 (5 bases). CDR1 is LNHDA, CDR2 SQIVND, per germline (reference sequence). The CDR3 covers 14 residues. V shed 3 bases and J shed 3 bases, with 11 bases lying between them.

The rearrangement uses TRBV21-1 and TRBJ2-7; the D segment call TRBD2 is taken from the table without a DNA check. TRBV21-1 is noted as a pseudogene. This CDR3 spans 15 amino acids. The CDR3 bases are TGTGCCAGCAGCAAAGACCAAGCGGGAGCCTACGAGCAGTACTTC. Amino acids: CASSKDQAGAYEQYF.

This chain connects TRBV9 to TRBJ2-7; TRBD2 aligns across 8 bases. CDR3 length: 15 residues. Germline-derived CDR1 and CDR2 are SGDLS and YYNGEE. The V segment lost 3 bases and the J segment 3 bases; nucleotides outside the gene matches: 8. The CDR3 nucleotides are TGTGCCAGCAGCGCCCTCCCAGCGGGGGACTACGAGCAGTACTTC. It codes for CASSALPAGDYEQYF. Supplemented by reference TRBV9 and TRBJ2-7, the full variable domain reads DSGVTQTPKHLITATGQRVTLRCSPRSGDLSVYWYQQSLDQGLQFLIQYYNGEERAKGNILERFSAQQFPDLHSELNLSSLELGDSALYFCASSALPAGDYEQYFGPGTRLTVT.

This chain uses TRBV5-1 with TRBJ2-2, with unresolved D. The CDR3 extends over 13 amino acids. The V and J ends lost 1 base and 7 bases respectively, with 8 bases between them. Germline assignment: CDR1 SGHRS and CDR2 YFSETQ. The CDR3 bases are TGCGCCAGCAGCTTGATCCCGGACGGGGAGCTGTTTTTT. It encodes CASSLIPDGELFF. The entire variable domain, with the rest obtained from reference TRBV5-1 and TRBJ2-2, is as follows: KAGVTQTPRYLIKTRGQQVTLSCSPISGHRSVSWYQQTPGQGLQFLFEYFSETQRNKGNFPGRFSGRQFSNSRSEMNVSTLELGDSALYLCASSLIPDGELFFGEGSRLTVL.

In this sample, this clone turned up once. This chain connects TRBV14 to TRBJ1-1; no definite D call. This CDR3 has 14 residues. Germline V gene data show CDR1 as SGHDN and CDR2 as FVKESK. Trimming removed 0 bases at V and 8 bases at J, with 13 bases between. The CDR3 coding sequence is TGTGCCAGCAGCCAAGATCTTGGACGGGGAGAAGCTTTCTTT. Its translation: CASSQDLGRGEAFF.

The chain has TRBV28 and TRBJ1-5, with TRBD1 matching 10 bases. V gave up 3 bases and J gave up 4 bases; unmatched junction bases: 6. Per the germline V gene, CDR1 is MDHEN and CDR2 is SYDVKM. This CDR3 spans 16 amino acids. The CDR3 DNA sequence: TGTGCCAGCAGTTTGGTGGGGACAGGGGAGAATCAGCCCCAGCATTTT. This sequence encodes CASSLVGTGENQPQHF.

J is TRBJ1-1 and V is TRBV6-5, with D possibly matching TRBD1 (5 bases). Trimming removed 2 bases at V and 3 bases at J, with 10 bases between. The CDR3 spans 14 residues. Germline CDR1 and CDR2: MNHEY and SVGAGI. This CDR3 is CASSYRGADTEAFF. The CDR3 DNA reads TGTGCCAGCAGTTACAGAGGGGCGGACACTGAAGCTTTCTTT.

This clone was recorded once. The chain carries TRBV9 and TRBJ1-2; tentative D call: TRBD1 (5 bases). There are 15 residues in the CDR3. CDR1 is SGDLS and CDR2 is YYNGEE in the germline V gene. Trimming shortened V by 4 bases and J by 3 bases, and 16 bases separated the two germline ends. Written as DNA, the CDR3 is TGTGCCAGCAGCCTTCATTCGGGGGTGGACTATGGCTACACCTTC. Its translation is CASSLHSGVDYGYTF.

This chain uses TRBV5-5 with TRBJ1-6; D is perhaps TRBD1 (5 bases). The ends were cut back, 5 bases at V and 0 bases at J, with 6 bases in the middle. In germline, CDR1 is SGHKS, CDR2 YYEKEE (reference sequence). There are 14 residues in the CDR3. CDR3 in amino acids: CASRDNSYNSPLHF. The CDR3 coding sequence is TGTGCCAGCAGGGACAACTCCTATAATTCACCCCTCCACTTT.

This clone was seen a single time. The rearrangement links TRBV4-1 to TRBJ1-1; 7 bases line up with TRBD1. The germline V gene has CDR1 MGHRA and CDR2 YSYEKL. The CDR3 is 15 residues long. V gave up 4 bases and J gave up 1 base; unmatched junction bases: 6. The CDR3 spells CASSRDRAPNTEAFF. Here the CDR3 DNA reads TGCGCCAGCAGCCGCGACAGGGCCCCGAACACTGAAGCTTTCTTT.